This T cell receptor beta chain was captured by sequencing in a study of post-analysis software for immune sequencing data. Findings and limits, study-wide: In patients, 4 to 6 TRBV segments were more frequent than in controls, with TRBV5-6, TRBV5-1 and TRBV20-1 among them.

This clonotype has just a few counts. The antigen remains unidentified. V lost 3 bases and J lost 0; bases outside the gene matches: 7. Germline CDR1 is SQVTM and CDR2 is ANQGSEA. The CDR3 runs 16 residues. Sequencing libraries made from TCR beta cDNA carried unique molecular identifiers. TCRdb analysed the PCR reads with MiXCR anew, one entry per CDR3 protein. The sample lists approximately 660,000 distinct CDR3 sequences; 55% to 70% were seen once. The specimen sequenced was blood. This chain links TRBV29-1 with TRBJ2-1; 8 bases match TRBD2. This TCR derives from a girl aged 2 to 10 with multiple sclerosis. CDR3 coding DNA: TGCAGCGTTGATACTAGCGGTACGATCTCCTACAATGAGCAGTTCTTC. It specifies CSVDTSGTISYNEQFF.